Presented here are 20 T cell receptor beta chains from one specimen sequenced in a study of T cell changes during pregnancy in multiple sclerosis. Produced via immunoSEQ multiplex PCR; TCRdb's table is partial and in-frame only. The sample records about 57,000 clones, about 91% being singletons. The sequencing used peripheral blood, collected after pregnancy. These receptors originate from a female donor in good health, enrolled as a control in a pregnancy study.

The J gene is TRBJ2-3, the V gene TRBV5-1; 10 nucleotides align to TRBD1. The V gene's germline CDR1 is SGHRS and CDR2 YFSETQ. J lost 4 bases, V lost 4 bases, and 6 bases had no gene match. The CDR3 is 15 residues long. CDR3 region: CASSDDRGQADTQYF. In nucleotides, the CDR3 is TGCGCCAGCAGCGACGACAGGGGGCAGGCAGATACGCAGTATTTT.

The chain combines TRBV28 with TRBJ1-5, with 7 bases that match TRBD1. The trim removed 5 bases at V and 3 bases at J, leaving 4 bases unmatched. The CDR3 contains 14 residues. Germline V gives CDR1 MDHEN, CDR2 SYDVKM. The CDR3 protein is CASSLTGDNQPQHF. Written as DNA, the CDR3 is TGTGCCAGCAGTCTAACAGGGGACAATCAGCCCCAGCATTTT.

This chain joins TRBV12-5 and TRBJ1-1; TRBD1 matches at 10 bases. The germline CDR1 and CDR2 sequences are LGHNT and FRNRAP. The CDR3 is 15 amino acids. The V gene end was trimmed by 6 bases and the J gene end by 1 base; junction bases not matched to a gene: 5. Here the CDR3 reads CASGQRDRGNTEAFF. The CDR3, as DNA: TGTGCTAGTGGCCAACGGGACAGGGGGAACACTGAAGCTTTCTTT.

The chain links TRBV25-1 to TRBJ1-1, with D possibly being TRBD1 (5 bases). From germline, CDR1 is MGHDK and CDR2 SYGVNS. V was trimmed by 3 bases and J by 1 base, leaving 6 bases between them. This CDR3 region has 13 residues. The CDR3 region is CASSEGGNTEAFF. The CDR3 DNA reads TGTGCCAGCAGTGAGGGGGGGAACACTGAAGCTTTCTTT.

The rearrangement uses TRBV5-1 and TRBJ2-5; 10 bases are shared with TRBD2. This CDR3 spans 15 amino acids. Trimming at V came to 4 bases and at J to 4 bases, leaving 7 bases not matched to a gene. Germline V gene lookup returns CDR1 SGHRS and CDR2 YFSETQ. The CDR3 reads CASSLSGGIGETQYF. CDR3 coding DNA: TGCGCCAGCAGCCTTAGCGGGGGGATTGGAGAGACCCAGTACTTC.

This clone has a handful of counts. This rearrangement joins TRBV7-9 to TRBJ2-1; D uncertain. CDR3 length: 13 amino acids. Germline V gene sequence: CDR1 SEHNR, CDR2 FQNEAQ (reference sequence). Deletions cut 10 bases from V and 8 bases from J, with 18 bases between. CDR3 DNA sequence: TGTGCCACCTCGACTCAACCTCCACATGAGCAGTTCTTC. Translating gives CATSTQPPHEQFF.

CDR3 loop: CARSDHGGAGNTIYF. The CDR3 DNA sequence: TGTGCCAGAAGCGATCATGGGGGGGCTGGAAACACCATATATTTT. The chain combines TRBV5-3 with TRBJ1-3; weak D call: TRBD1 (5 bases). TRBV5-3 falls under the ORF class, with uncertain function. Deletions cut 4 bases from V and 2 bases from J, with 13 bases between. The CDR3 is 15 residues long.

This chain's CDR3 is CASSPGQENQPQHF. The CDR3 DNA is TGTGCCAGCAGCCCCGGACAGGAGAATCAGCCCCAGCATTTT. The chain is built from TRBV27 and TRBJ1-5, with 7 nucleotides matching TRBD1. From germline, CDR1 is MNHEY and CDR2 SMNVEV (reference sequence). The CDR3 extends over 14 amino acids. The V and J ends lost 6 bases and 4 bases, in that order; junction bases with no gene match: 6.

The chain employs TRBV9 and TRBJ1-1; the D is unclear. Per germline, CDR1 SGDLS and CDR2 YYNGEE. The CDR3 totals 13 residues. The V end was cut by 0 bases, the J end by 1 base, with 4 bases between. CDR3 bases: TGTGCCAGCAGCGTAGGCAGGAACACTGAAGCTTTCTTT. As protein: CASSVGRNTEAFF.

As to this clone: Other DNA sequences in this sample translate to the same CDR3. The gene calls are TRBV7-2 and TRBJ2-5; a possible D gene is TRBD2 (5 bases). CDR1 is SGHTA and CDR2 is FQGNSA in the germline V gene. Trimming pared 1 base from V and 2 bases from J, leaving 11 bases between. This CDR3 region has 15 residues. The CDR3 coding sequence is TGTGCCAGCAGCTTAGGGACGGGGTATCAAGAGACCCAGTACTTC. Translating it yields CASSLGTGYQETQYF.

V is TRBV5-1 and J is TRBJ1-5; D gene unclear. Deletions cut 7 bases from V and 0 bases from J, with 14 bases between. Germline V gene sequence: CDR1 SGHRS, CDR2 YFSETQ. The CDR3 is 15 residues long. The CDR3 reads CASVRQENSNQPQHF. CDR3 DNA sequence: TGCGCCAGCGTTCGGCAGGAAAATAGCAATCAGCCCCAGCATTTT.

V usage is TRBV6-1 and J usage is TRBJ1-1; D possibly corresponds to TRBD1 (5 bases). The CDR3 contains 15 residues. The V end was cut by 4 bases, the J end by 1 base, with 13 bases between. Germline V CDR1 and CDR2: MNHNS, SASEGT. Written as DNA, the CDR3 is TGTGCCAGCAGTGGACAGCCTATGAGGAACACTGAAGCTTTCTTT. Protein sequence: CASSGQPMRNTEAFF.

In its sample, this clone was seen once. This chain links TRBV5-4 with TRBJ2-7; possible D gene TRBD1, 5 bases. The length of the CDR3 is 15 residues. From germline, CDR1 is SGHNT and CDR2 YYREEE (reference sequence). Trimming pared 4 bases from V and 2 bases from J, leaving 16 bases between. CDR3 loop: CASSLAGASAYEQYF. As DNA, the CDR3 is TGTGCCAGCAGCCTCGCTGGGGCGTCCGCCTACGAGCAGTACTTC.

This chain connects TRBV7-2 to TRBJ2-1; D may be TRBD2 (6 bases). Germline V gene data show CDR1 as SGHTA and CDR2 as FQGNSA. V lost 3 bases, J lost 0 bases, and 15 bases lay in between. The CDR3 totals 17 residues. The CDR3 coding sequence is TGTGCCAGCAGCTTCCTACCGGGACTCCGCTCCTACAATGAGCAGTTCTTC. As protein: CASSFLPGLRSYNEQFF.

The gene calls are TRBV11-3 and TRBJ2-1; 16 positions agree with TRBD2. CDR1 is SGHNT and CDR2 is YENEEA in the germline V gene. The V and J ends lost 5 bases and 5 bases, in that order; junction bases with no gene match: 9. The CDR3 is made up of 18 amino acids. The CDR3 DNA follows: TGTGCCAGCAGCGCCTCCGGGACTAGCGGGGGGGCCAACAATGAGCAGTTCTTC. Protein sequence: CASSASGTSGGANNEQFF. Variable domain in full (rest from reference TRBV11-3 and TRBJ2-1): EAGVVQSPRYKIIEKKQPVAFWCNPISGHNTLYWYLQNLGQGPELLIRYENEEAVDDSQLPKDRFSAERLKGVDSTLKIQPAELGDSAVYLCASSASGTSGGANNEQFFGPGTRLTVL.

The CDR3 sequence is CASSSSGFGGAKNIQYF. The CDR3 nucleotides read TGCGCCAGCAGCTCGTCAGGGTTCGGGGGAGCCAAAAACATTCAGTACTTC. The chain has TRBV5-1 and TRBJ2-4; a weak D match, TRBD2 (6 bases). The V end was cut by 3 bases, the J end by 0 bases, with 16 bases between. The germline V gene has CDR1 SGHRS and CDR2 YFSETQ. There are 17 residues in the CDR3.

The CDR3 bases are TGTGCCAGCTCACCGCAGACAGATGGCTACACCTTC. Encoded protein: CASSPQTDGYTF. J is TRBJ1-2 and V is TRBV18, with D possibly TRBD1 on 5 matching bases. Germline lookup yields CDR1 KGHSH and CDR2 LQKENI. With 3 bases removed from V and 6 bases from J, the gap between germline ends came to 8 bases. The CDR3 extends over 12 amino acids.

V is TRBV28 and J is TRBJ2-5, with a tentative D call TRBD1 (6 bases). The CDR3 consists of 14 residues. V dropped 2 bases and J dropped 0 bases, with 7 bases sitting between them. Germline V lookup: CDR1 MDHEN, CDR2 SYDVKM. The CDR3 nucleotides read TGTGCCAGCAGTTTAAACAGGGACCAAGAGACCCAGTACTTC. This translates into CASSLNRDQETQYF.

This sequence joins TRBV7-3 and TRBJ2-7, with 10 bases matching TRBD2. J was trimmed by 7 bases and V by 5 bases; bases with no gene match: 17. CDR1 SGHTA and CDR2 FQGTGA come from the germline V gene. CDR3 length equals 17 residues. CDR3 DNA sequence: TGTGCCAGCAGCCAAGGGATAGCGGGGGGCTTCTTGCGTGAGCAGTACTTC. Its translation: CASSQGIAGGFLREQYF.

V usage is TRBV7-3 and J usage is TRBJ2-5; D is perhaps TRBD2 (7 bases). Germline lookup yields CDR1 SGHTA and CDR2 FQGTGA. This CDR3 comprises 13 residues. V was cut by 4 bases and J by 10 bases, with 16 bases left in between. This chain's CDR3 is CASSSNREGNQYF. The CDR3 DNA reads as TGTGCCAGCAGCTCCAACAGGGAGGGGAACCAGTACTTC.